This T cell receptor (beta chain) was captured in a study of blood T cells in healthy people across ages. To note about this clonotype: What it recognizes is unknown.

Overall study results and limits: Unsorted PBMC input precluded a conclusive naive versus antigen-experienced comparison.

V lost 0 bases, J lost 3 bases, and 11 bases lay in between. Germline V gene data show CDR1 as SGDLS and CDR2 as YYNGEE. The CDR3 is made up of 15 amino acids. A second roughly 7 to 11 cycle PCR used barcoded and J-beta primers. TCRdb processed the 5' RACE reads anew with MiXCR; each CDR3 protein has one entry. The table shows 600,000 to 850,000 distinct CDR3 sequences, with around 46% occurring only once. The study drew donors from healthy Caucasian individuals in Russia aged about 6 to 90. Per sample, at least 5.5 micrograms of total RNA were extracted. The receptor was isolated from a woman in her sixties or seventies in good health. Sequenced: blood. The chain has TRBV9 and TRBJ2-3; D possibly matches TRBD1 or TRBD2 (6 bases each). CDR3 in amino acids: CASSVVGGTTDTQYF. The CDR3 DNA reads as TGTGCCAGCAGCGTAGTGGGGGGCACGACAGATACGCAGTATTTT.